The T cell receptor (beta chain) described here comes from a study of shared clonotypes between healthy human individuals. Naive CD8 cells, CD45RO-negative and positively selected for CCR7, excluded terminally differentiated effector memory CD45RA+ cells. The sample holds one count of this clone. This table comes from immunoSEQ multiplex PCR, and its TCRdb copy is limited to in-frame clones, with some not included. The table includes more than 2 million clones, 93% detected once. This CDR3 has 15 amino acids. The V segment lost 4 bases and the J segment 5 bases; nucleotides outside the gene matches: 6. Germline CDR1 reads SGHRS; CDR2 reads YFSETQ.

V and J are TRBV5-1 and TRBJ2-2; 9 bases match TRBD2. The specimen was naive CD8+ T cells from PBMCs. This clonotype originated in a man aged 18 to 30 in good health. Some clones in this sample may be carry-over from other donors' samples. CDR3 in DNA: TGCGCCAGCAGCAGACTAGCGGAGAGGACCGGGGAGCTGTTTTTT. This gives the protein CASSRLAERTGELFF.